This TCR beta chain was retrieved from a study of OX40 agonist ivuxolimab in advanced cancers. Study information: Those enrolled were roughly 80% male, with a mean age of roughly 62 years and ages from about 20 to 80.

Libraries were prepared by immunoSEQ multiplex PCR; TCRdb keeps only in-frame clonotypes and omits some of them. The table shows more than 65,000 clones, with approximately 89% occurring only once. The study's findings and limits: Researchers report that CD8+ T cells had, on average, more expanded clones than CD4+.

This CDR3 is built from 14 residues. CDR1 is MNHNS, CDR2 SASEGT, per germline. With V trimmed by 0 bases and J by 7 bases, 5 bases remained unmatched. Note on this clone: Its target is unknown.

The sequence was collected from an adult with an advanced solid tumor such as melanoma, head and neck, liver or kidney cancer. The V call is TRBV6-1, the J call TRBJ1-2; 7 bases match TRBD1. This specimen was CD4+ or CD8+ T cells sorted from blood, taken in a trial of the OX40 agonist ivuxolimab. The DNA for the CDR3 is TGTGCCAGCAGTGAAGCGCAAGGGGGCGGTGGCTACACCTTC. Its protein is CASSEAQGGGGYTF.